This TCR beta chain was sequenced in a study of blood T cell repertoires in COVID-19. The wider study: Sources were T cells, B-cell-depleted T cells, or PBMCs; the material itself was cDNA or gDNA.

Everyone who took part was 18 to 89 years old, and they came from about 23 US areas. Donors were grouped by their self-reported clinical history. Per the original data handling: Estimated nucleated cell counts came from reference gene primer amplification. Libraries were prepared by immunoSEQ multiplex PCR; TCRdb keeps only in-frame clonotypes and omits some of them. V, J and clone size are those of that table, while D and trimming were read from the DNA. The table has more than 300,000 clones, just over 85% seen once. V shed 3 bases, J shed 5 bases, and the junction held 9 bases outside the gene matches. From germline, CDR1 is SQVTM and CDR2 ANQGSEA. CDR3 length: 16 amino acids.

The V and J genes are TRBV29-1 and TRBJ2-1; 11 nucleotides line up with TRBD2. Input material: PBMCs or T cells enriched from blood (not recorded which). The sequence was obtained from a woman between 18 and 29 years old who had recovered from COVID-19. CDR3 loop: CSVDTSGGLYHNEQFF. CDR3 coding DNA: TGCAGCGTTGACACTAGCGGGGGCCTGTATCACAATGAGCAGTTCTTC.